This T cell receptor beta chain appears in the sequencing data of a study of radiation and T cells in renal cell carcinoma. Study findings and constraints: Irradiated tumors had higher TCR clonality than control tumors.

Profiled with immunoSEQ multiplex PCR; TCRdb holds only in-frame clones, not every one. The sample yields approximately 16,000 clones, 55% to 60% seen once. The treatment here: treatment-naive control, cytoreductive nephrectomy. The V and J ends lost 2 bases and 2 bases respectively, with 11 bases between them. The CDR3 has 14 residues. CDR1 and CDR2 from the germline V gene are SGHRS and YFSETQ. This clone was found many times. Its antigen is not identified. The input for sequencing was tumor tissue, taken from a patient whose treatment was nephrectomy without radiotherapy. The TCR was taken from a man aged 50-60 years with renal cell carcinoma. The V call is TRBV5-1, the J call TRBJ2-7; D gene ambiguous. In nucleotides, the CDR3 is TGCGCCAGCAGCTTAAGACTTCCCCCCTACGAGCAGTACTTC. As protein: CASSLRLPPYEQYF.